The rows below give T cell receptor beta chains drawn from one sample of a study of shared clonotypes between healthy human individuals. The protocol was immunoSEQ multiplex PCR, while the TCRdb copy is restricted to in-frame clones and leaves out a portion. Of roughly 2.1 million clones listed, more than 85% are singletons. Input material: naive CD8+ T cells from PBMCs. All receptors derive from a man younger than 30 in good health. Some clones in this sample may be carry-over from other donors' samples. CDR3s leave out the opening cysteine and the closing phenylalanine or tryptophan. Fields, in order: J gene, V gene, CDR3 protein.

j_call: TRBJ2-1; v_call: TRBV9; cdr3_aa: ASSVGLAEYNEQF
j_call: TRBJ1-1; v_call: TRBV7-8; cdr3_aa: ASSLARDTLNTEAF
j_call: TRBJ1-1; v_call: TRBV13; cdr3_aa: ASSGRDRSAF
j_call: TRBJ1-1; v_call: TRBV9; cdr3_aa: ASSGQGINTEAF
j_call: TRBJ2-1; v_call: TRBV7-9; cdr3_aa: ASSFPFRAPILDNEQF
j_call: TRBJ1-5; v_call: TRBV9; cdr3_aa: ASSPRTGLNQPQH
j_call: TRBJ2-7; v_call: TRBV30; cdr3_aa: AWRITRTPYEQY
j_call: TRBJ2-7; v_call: TRBV9; cdr3_aa: ASSGYGTESSYEQY
j_call: TRBJ1-2; v_call: TRBV28; cdr3_aa: ASSLAGTGNGYT
j_call: TRBJ1-4; v_call: TRBV28; cdr3_aa: ASSLIKVHEKLF
j_call: TRBJ2-1; v_call: TRBV27; cdr3_aa: ASRDGAGGVSNEQF
j_call: TRBJ1-3; v_call: TRBV28; cdr3_aa: ASTLDGLGNTIY
j_call: TRBJ2-2; v_call: TRBV13; cdr3_aa: ASSNTLGGGDTGELF
j_call: TRBJ2-7; v_call: TRBV30; cdr3_aa: AWIFPGRSPYEQY
j_call: TRBJ2-2; v_call: TRBV2; cdr3_aa: ASSVDSGSRTGELF
j_call: TRBJ2-7; v_call: TRBV6-1; cdr3_aa: ASRRAALPLEQY
j_call: TRBJ2-7; v_call: TRBV5-4; cdr3_aa: ASSFGVGLAGAYEQY
j_call: TRBJ2-1; v_call: TRBV9; cdr3_aa: ASSVARVTGAYNEQF